One and the same sample provided the 7 T cell receptor beta chains below, sequenced in a study of blood T cell repertoires in COVID-19. Sequencing used immunoSEQ multiplex PCR; TCRdb keeps in-frame clones, though not all of them. The sample carries about 53,000 clones, roughly 79% recorded once. Source material: peripheral blood. These receptors were collected from a human donor in a cohort sampled during active COVID-19.

A single count supports this clone. This chain joins TRBV7-8 and TRBJ2-1, with D possibly matching TRBD2 (6 bases). The germline CDR1 and CDR2 sequences are SGHVS and FQNEAQ. This CDR3 spans 15 amino acids. V was shortened by 2 bases and J by 1 base, with 9 bases between the two germline ends. CDR3 nucleotides: TGTGCCAGCAGCTTACGCGGGAAATCCTACAATGAGCAGTTCTTC. This codes for CASSLRGKSYNEQFF.

The CDR3 region is CASSFAGDNNEQFF. In DNA, the CDR3 is TGTGCCAGCAGCTTCGCGGGGGATAACAATGAGCAGTTCTTC. This sequence joins TRBV11-2 and TRBJ2-1; 7 bases fit TRBD2. Per the germline V gene, CDR1 is SGHAT and CDR2 is FQNNGV. V dropped 3 bases and J dropped 5; count of bases not matched to a gene: 4. CDR3 length: 14 amino acids.

In this sample, this clone turned up once. The rearrangement joins TRBV15 to TRBJ2-5; TRBD2 matches at 7 bases. Trimming cost V 5 bases and J 2 bases; bases outside gene matches: 8. Germline-derived CDR1 and CDR2 are LNHNV and YYDKDF (reference sequence). CDR3 length: 15 amino acids. CDR3 nucleotide sequence: TGTGCCACCAGCCTCGATCGGGGAGGGCAAGAGACCCAGTACTTC. The encoded protein is CATSLDRGGQETQYF.

This clone was detected only a few times. The chain links TRBV11-2 to TRBJ1-6; a possible D gene is TRBD1 (5 bases). CDR3 length: 15 residues. Germline V gene lookup returns CDR1 SGHAT and CDR2 FQNNGV. Between the trimmed V and J ends, which lost 4 bases and 10 bases, there was a span of 17 bases. The CDR3 nucleotides read TGTGCCAGCAGCTCCTCCCGGGGGGGGGTATCACCCCTCCACTTT. Its protein product is CASSSSRGGVSPLHF.

The chain couples TRBV7-9 to TRBJ2-3; 7 positions agree with TRBD2. The length of the CDR3 is 14 residues. Germline CDR1 reads SEHNR; CDR2 reads FQNEAQ (reference sequence). The trim removed 3 bases at V and 4 bases at J, leaving 4 bases unmatched. CDR3 bases: TGTGCCAGCAGCTTCGGGGAGGGCGCAGATACGCAGTATTTT. Translation: CASSFGEGADTQYF.

The V and J genes are TRBV27 and TRBJ2-1; 7 bases are shared with TRBD2. V dropped 7 bases and J dropped 7; count of bases not matched to a gene: 13. CDR3 length: 15 amino acids. Germline V gene sequence: CDR1 MNHEY, CDR2 SMNVEV (reference sequence). CDR3 loop: CASMKWRETLNEQFF. CDR3 sequence (DNA): TGTGCCAGCATGAAGTGGCGGGAGACCCTAAATGAGCAGTTCTTC.

The V gene is TRBV11-2, the J gene TRBJ2-3; D ambiguous. The V gene's germline CDR1 is SGHAT and CDR2 FQNNGV. V was trimmed by 4 bases and J by 8 bases, leaving 13 bases between them. The CDR3 is 13 amino acids. In DNA, the CDR3 is TGTGCCAGCAGCTCGTTATCCGGGTTTACGCAGTATTTT. Its translation is CASSSLSGFTQYF.